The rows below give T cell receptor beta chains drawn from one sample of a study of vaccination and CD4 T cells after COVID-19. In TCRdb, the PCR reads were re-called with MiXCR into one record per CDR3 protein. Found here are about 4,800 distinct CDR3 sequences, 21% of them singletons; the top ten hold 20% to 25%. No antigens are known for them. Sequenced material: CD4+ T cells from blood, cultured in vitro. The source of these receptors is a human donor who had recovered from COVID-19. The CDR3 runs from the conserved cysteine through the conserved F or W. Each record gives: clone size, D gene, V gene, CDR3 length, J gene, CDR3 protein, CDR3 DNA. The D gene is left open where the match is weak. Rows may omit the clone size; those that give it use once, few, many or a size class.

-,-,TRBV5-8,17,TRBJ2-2,CASSRRERSLNTGELFF,TGTGCCAGCAGCAGAAGAGAGCGGTCTCTTAACACCGGGGAGCTGTTTTTT
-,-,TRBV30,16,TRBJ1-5,CAWSSSAQGVGQPQHF,TGTGCCTGGAGTAGTTCAGCACAGGGAGTCGGTCAGCCCCAGCATTTT
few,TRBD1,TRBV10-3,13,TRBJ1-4,CAISRQGNEKLFF,TGTGCCATCAGTAGACAGGGTAATGAAAAACTGTTTTTT
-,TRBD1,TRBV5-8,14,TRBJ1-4,CASSLDRGDEKLFF,TGTGCCAGCAGCTTGGACAGGGGTGATGAAAAACTGTTTTTT
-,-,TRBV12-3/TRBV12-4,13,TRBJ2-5,CASSTGSQETQYF,TGTGCCAGCTCAACAGGGTCCCAAGAGACCCAGTACTTC
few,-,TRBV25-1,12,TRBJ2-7,CASSDDQYEQYF,TGTGCCAGCAGTGACGACCAGTACGAGCAGTACTTC
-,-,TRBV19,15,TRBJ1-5,CASSPQQGTNQPQHF,TGTGCCAGTAGTCCACAACAGGGTACCAATCAGCCCCAGCATTTT
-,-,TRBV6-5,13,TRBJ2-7,CASSYGMGYEQYF,TGTGCCAGCAGTTATGGCATGGGCTACGAGCAGTACTTC
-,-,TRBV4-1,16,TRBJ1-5,CASSQDHAGRDQPQHF,TGCGCCAGCAGCCAAGATCATGCGGGCCGGGACCAGCCCCAGCATTTT
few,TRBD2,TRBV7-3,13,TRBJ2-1,CASSSAGGTEQFF,TGTGCCAGCAGCTCCGCGGGGGGAACTGAGCAGTTCTTC
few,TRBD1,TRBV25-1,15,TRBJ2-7,CASRPTARGQIEQYF,TGTGCCAGCAGACCCACGGCAAGGGGGCAGATAGAGCAGTACTTC
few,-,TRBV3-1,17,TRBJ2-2,CASSQDRGRGGDGELFF,TGTGCCAGCAGCCAAGATCGGGGCAGGGGGGGAGACGGGGAGCTGTTTTTT
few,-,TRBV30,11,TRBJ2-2,CAWSNAGELFF,TGTGCCTGGAGTAACGCCGGGGAGCTGTTTTTT
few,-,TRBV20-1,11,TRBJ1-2,CSARGPAGYTF,TGCAGTGCTAGAGGACCTGCGGGCTACACCTTC
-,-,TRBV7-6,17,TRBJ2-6,CASSLGGVPPGANVLTF,TGTGCCAGCAGCTTGGGGGGCGTCCCCCCTGGGGCCAACGTCCTGACTTTC
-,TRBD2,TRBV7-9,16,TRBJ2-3,CASSFPGLAATDTQYF,TGTGCCAGCAGCTTCCCGGGACTAGCGGCCACAGATACGCAGTATTTT
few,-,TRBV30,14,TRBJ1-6,CAWSVGQRYSPLHF,TGTGCCTGGAGTGTTGGCCAGCGGTATTCACCCCTCCACTTT
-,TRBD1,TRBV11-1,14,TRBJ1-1,CASSLDRGGTEAFF,TGTGCCAGCAGCCTAGACAGGGGGGGCACTGAAGCTTTCTTT
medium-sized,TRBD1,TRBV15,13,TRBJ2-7,CATSTTGGHEQYF,TGTGCCACCAGCACGACAGGGGGCCACGAGCAGTACTTC
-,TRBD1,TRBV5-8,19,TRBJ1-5,CASSPGTGVTRVGNQPQHF,TGTGCCAGCAGCCCCGGGACAGGGGTAACTCGGGTCGGCAATCAGCCCCAGCATTTT
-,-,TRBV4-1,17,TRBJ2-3,CASSQDYGTALTDTQYF,TGCGCCAGCAGCCAAGATTACGGGACTGCTCTCACAGATACGCAGTATTTT
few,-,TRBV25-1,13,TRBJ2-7,CASRHTGSYEQYF,TGTGCCAGCAGACACACAGGGTCCTACGAGCAGTACTTC
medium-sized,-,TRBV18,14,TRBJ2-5,CASSPTGLQETQYF,TGTGCCAGCTCACCAACAGGATTGCAAGAGACCCAGTACTTC
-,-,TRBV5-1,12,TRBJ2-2,CASSLELGELFF,TGCGCCAGCAGCTTGGAACTGGGGGAGCTGTTTTTT
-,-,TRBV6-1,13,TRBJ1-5,CASSPASNQPQHF,TGTGCCAGCAGTCCCGCTAGCAATCAGCCCCAGCATTTT
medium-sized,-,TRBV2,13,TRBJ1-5,CASSVASDQPQHF,TGTGCCAGCAGTGTTGCCTCTGATCAGCCCCAGCATTTT
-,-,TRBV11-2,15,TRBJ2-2,CASSRADVNTGELFF,TGTGCCAGCAGCCGGGCGGACGTGAACACCGGGGAGCTGTTTTTT
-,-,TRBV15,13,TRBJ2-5,CATSRAPSGTQYF,TGTGCCACCAGCAGAGCCCCCAGTGGGACCCAGTACTTC
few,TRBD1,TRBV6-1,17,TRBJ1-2,CASRISSTGGANYGYTF,TGTGCCAGCAGGATATCGTCGACAGGGGGCGCGAACTATGGCTACACCTTC
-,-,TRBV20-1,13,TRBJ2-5,CSAREEVQETQYF,TGCAGTGCTAGAGAAGAGGTCCAAGAGACCCAGTACTTC
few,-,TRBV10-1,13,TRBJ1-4,CASKPATNEKLFF,TGCGCCAGCAAACCAGCAACTAATGAAAAACTGTTTTTT
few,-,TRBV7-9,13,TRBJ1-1,CASSLEMNTEAFF,TGTGCCAGCAGCTTAGAAATGAACACTGAAGCTTTCTTT
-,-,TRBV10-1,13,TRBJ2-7,CAGSEGGSYEQYF,TGCGCCGGCAGTGAAGGGGGCTCCTACGAGCAGTACTTC
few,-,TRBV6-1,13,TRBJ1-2,CASRSDRLDGYTF,TGTGCCAGCAGATCCGACAGGTTGGACGGCTACACCTTC
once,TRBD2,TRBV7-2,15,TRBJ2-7,CASSRSGTSWIEQYF,TGTGCCAGCAGCCGTTCCGGGACTAGCTGGATCGAGCAGTACTTC
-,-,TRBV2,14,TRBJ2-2,CASSDSTLTGELFF,TGTGCCAGCAGTGACTCAACACTGACCGGGGAGCTGTTTTTT
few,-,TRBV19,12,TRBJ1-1,CASSRQNTEAFF,TGTGCCAGTAGTAGACAGAACACTGAAGCTTTCTTT
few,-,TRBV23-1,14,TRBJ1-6,CAIYSSGAQSPLHF,TGCGCCATCTACTCATCGGGGGCTCAATCACCCCTCCACTTT
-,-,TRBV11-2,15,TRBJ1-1,CASTGGIAMNTEAFF,TGTGCCAGCACCGGCGGGATAGCGATGAACACTGAAGCTTTCTTT
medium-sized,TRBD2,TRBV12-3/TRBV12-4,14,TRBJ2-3,CASTTSGSTDTQYF,TGTGCCAGCACCACTAGCGGTAGCACAGATACGCAGTATTTT
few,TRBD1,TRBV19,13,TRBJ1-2,CATMGQEVHGYTF,TGTGCCACGATGGGACAGGAGGTTCATGGCTACACCTTC
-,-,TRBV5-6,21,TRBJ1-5,CASSLYSVWGSTGAVSQPQHF,TGTGCCAGCAGCTTGTACAGCGTCTGGGGGTCGACGGGCGCGGTCTCTCAGCCCCAGCATTTT
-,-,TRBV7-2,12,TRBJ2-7,CASSLVEYEQYF,TGTGCCAGCAGCTTAGTGGAGTACGAGCAGTACTTC
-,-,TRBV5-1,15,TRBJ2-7,CASSFPDTFSYEQYF,TGCGCCAGCAGCTTTCCCGACACTTTCTCCTACGAGCAGTACTTC
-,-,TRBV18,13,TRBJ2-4,CASSPRAKNIQYF,TGTGCCAGCTCACCCCGGGCCAAAAACATTCAGTACTTC
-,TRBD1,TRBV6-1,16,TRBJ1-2,CASSRPVQGVNYGYTF,TGTGCCAGCAGTCGACCCGTACAGGGGGTAAACTATGGCTACACCTTC
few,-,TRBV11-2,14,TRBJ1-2,CASSFNPQGYGYTF,TGTGCCAGCAGCTTCAATCCACAGGGCTATGGCTACACCTTC
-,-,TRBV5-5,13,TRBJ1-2,CASSFGNNYGYTF,TGTGCCAGCAGCTTTGGAAATAACTATGGCTACACCTTC
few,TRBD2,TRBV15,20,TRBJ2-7,CATSRGERLAGGRADYEQYF,TGTGCCACCAGCAGAGGGGAAAGGCTAGCGGGGGGCCGGGCCGACTACGAGCAGTACTTC